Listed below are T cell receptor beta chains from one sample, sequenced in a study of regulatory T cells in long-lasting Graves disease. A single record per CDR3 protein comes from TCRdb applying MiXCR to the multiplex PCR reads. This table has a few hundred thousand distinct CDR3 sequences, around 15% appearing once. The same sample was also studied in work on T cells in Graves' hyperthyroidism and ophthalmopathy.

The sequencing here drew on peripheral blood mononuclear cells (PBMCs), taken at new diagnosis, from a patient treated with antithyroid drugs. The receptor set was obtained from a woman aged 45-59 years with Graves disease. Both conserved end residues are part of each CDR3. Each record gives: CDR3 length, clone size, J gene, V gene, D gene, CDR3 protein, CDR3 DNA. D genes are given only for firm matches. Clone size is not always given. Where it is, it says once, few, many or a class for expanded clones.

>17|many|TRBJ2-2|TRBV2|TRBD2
CASSTTSGRAYTGELFF
TGTGCCAGCAGCACGACTAGCGGGAGGGCGTACACCGGGGAGCTGTTTTTT
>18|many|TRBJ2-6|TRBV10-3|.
CAIRPEPGLLSGANVLTF
TGTGCCATCAGACCAGAACCGGGACTTTTATCTGGGGCCAACGTCCTGACTTTC
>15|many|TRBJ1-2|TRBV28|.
CASSLPRQGGDGYTF
TGTGCCAGCAGTTTACCCAGGCAGGGAGGCGATGGCTACACCTTC
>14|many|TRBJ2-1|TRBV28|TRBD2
CASSAPPREGRQFF
TGTGCCAGCAGTGCCCCGCCCCGGGAGGGACGGCAGTTCTTC
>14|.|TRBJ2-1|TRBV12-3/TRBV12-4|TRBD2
CASSLLSGRGEQFF
TGTGCCAGCAGTTTACTCAGCGGGAGGGGTGAGCAGTTCTTC
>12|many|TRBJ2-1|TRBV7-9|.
CARGGLNNEQFF
TGTGCCAGGGGGGGACTGAACAATGAGCAGTTCTTC
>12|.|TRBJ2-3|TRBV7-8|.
CASIGPTDTQYF
TGTGCCAGCATTGGTCCCACAGATACGCAGTATTTT
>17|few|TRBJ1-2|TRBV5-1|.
CASSLVLPGRANYGYTF
TGCGCCAGCAGCTTGGTTCTGCCAGGGAGAGCTAACTATGGCTACACCTTC
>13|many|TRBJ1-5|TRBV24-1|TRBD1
CATGTGSNQPQHF
TGTGCCACCGGGACAGGGAGCAATCAGCCCCAGCATTTT
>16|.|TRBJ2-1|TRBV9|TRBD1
CASSGPRGQGYNEQFF
TGTGCCAGCAGCGGCCCAAGGGGACAGGGCTACAATGAGCAGTTCTTC
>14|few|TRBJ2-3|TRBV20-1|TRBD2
CSARLAGRDDTQYF
TGCAGTGCGAGACTAGCGGGTCGGGATGATACGCAGTATTTT
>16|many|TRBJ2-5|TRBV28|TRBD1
CASSLGGTGSYETQYF
TGTGCCAGCAGTTTAGGGGGGACAGGGTCCTATGAGACCCAGTACTTC
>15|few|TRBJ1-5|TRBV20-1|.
CSAREASLMVSPQHF
TGCAGTGCTAGAGAGGCCTCTTTAATGGTATCCCCCCAGCATTTT
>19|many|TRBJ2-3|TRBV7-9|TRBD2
CASSAGTSGSLIGSDTQYF
TGTGCCAGCAGCGCCGGGACTAGCGGGAGCCTAATAGGCTCAGATACGCAGTATTTT
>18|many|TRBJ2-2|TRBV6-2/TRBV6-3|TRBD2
CASSYSSGSDIHTGELFF
TGTGCCAGCAGTTACAGTAGCGGGAGTGACATTCACACCGGGGAGCTGTTTTTT
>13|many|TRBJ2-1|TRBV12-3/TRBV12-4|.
CASSPQGSDEQFF
TGTGCCAGCAGTCCTCAGGGTTCGGATGAGCAGTTCTTC
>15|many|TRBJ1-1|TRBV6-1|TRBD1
CASSDDRGRLTEAFF
TGTGCCAGCAGTGACGACAGGGGGCGTCTCACTGAAGCTTTCTTT
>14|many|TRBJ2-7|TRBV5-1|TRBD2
CASSQTGLAHEQYF
TGCGCCAGCAGCCAAACGGGACTAGCCCACGAGCAGTACTTC
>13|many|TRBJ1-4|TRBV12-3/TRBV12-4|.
CASSFYRNEKLFF
TGTGCCAGCAGTTTTTATCGGAATGAAAAACTGTTTTTT
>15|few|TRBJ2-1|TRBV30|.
CAWSEPGLGFNEQFF
TGTGCCTGGAGTGAGCCGGGCCTTGGGTTCAATGAGCAGTTCTTC
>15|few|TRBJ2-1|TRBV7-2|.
CASSLRLQAYNEQFF
TGTGCCAGCAGTCTCCGGCTCCAGGCCTACAATGAGCAGTTCTTC
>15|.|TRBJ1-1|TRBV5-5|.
CASSVDPGGNTEAFF
TGTGCCAGCAGCGTAGACCCGGGCGGGAACACTGAAGCTTTCTTT
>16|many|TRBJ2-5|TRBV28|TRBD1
CASSTPGQGATETQYF
TGTGCCAGCAGCACGCCGGGACAGGGGGCGACGGAGACCCAGTACTTC
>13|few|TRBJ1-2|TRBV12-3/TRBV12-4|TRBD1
CASSFTGGTGYTF
TGTGCCAGCAGTTTTACAGGGGGGACTGGCTACACCTTC
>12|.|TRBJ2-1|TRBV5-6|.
CASRRSGNEQFF
TGTGCCAGCAGGCGTTCGGGGAATGAGCAGTTCTTC
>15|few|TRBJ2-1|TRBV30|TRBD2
CAGARLLAGDREQFF
TGTGCCGGGGCCCGGTTACTAGCGGGAGATAGAGAGCAGTTCTTC